This is a list of T cell receptor beta chains from one sample in a study of T cell repertoires in cytomegalovirus infection. What these receptors recognize is not known. Using its own MiXCR run on the reads, TCRdb lists one record per CDR3 protein. Here the sample spans about 570,000 distinct CDR3 sequences, under 45% being singletons. The sequencing used cultured PBMCs, collected from culture after CMV antigen stimulation. These receptor sequences come from a human donor in good health (CMV status not recorded). Some clones in this sample may be carry-over from other donors' samples. CDR3s include the opening cysteine and the closing phenylalanine or tryptophan. The order of the fields is J gene, V gene, clone size, D gene, CDR3 DNA, CDR3 protein. D genes are given only for firm matches. Not all rows give a size; the values are once, few, many and, for expanded clones, a class.

>TRBJ1-2|TRBV5-5|.|TRBD1
TGTGCCAGCAGCTTGGGGCAGGGGGCAAGTGGCTACACCTTC
CASSLGQGASGYTF
>TRBJ1-1|TRBV14|.|.
TGTGCCAGCAGCCAAGGACGTACAACAGGTCACAAAGCTTTCTTT
CASSQGRTTGHKAFF
>TRBJ2-5|TRBV7-9|few|.
TGTGCCAGCAGCTTAGGAAGTGGGCTAGCGAACCGAGAGACCCAGTACTTC
CASSLGSGLANRETQYF
>TRBJ2-1|TRBV6-1|few|TRBD1
TGTGCCATCTCCCCGACAGGGAACTACAATGAGCAGTTCTTC
CAISPTGNYNEQFF
>TRBJ2-4|TRBV7-1|.|TRBD1
TGTGCCAGCAGCTCACCCAGCCGACAGGGCATTCAGTACTTC
CASSSPSRQGIQYF
>TRBJ1-5|TRBV7-8|many|.
TGTGCCAGCAGCCAAAGGTGGGGAAATCAGCCCCAGCATTTT
CASSQRWGNQPQHF
>TRBJ2-3|TRBV14|.|TRBD2
TGTGCCAGCAGCCAAGACCAACAGTCTACAGCGGGGTGGTCCGATACGCAGTATTTT
CASSQDQQSTAGWSDTQYF
>TRBJ1-1|TRBV7-2|.|.
TGTGCCAGCAGCTCGAGCCTCTCTGGAGAGGCTTTCTTT
CASSSSLSGEAFF
>TRBJ1-1|TRBV5-3|.|.
TGTGCCAGAAGCTTATCCAGGGGAAATCTTTGGGGCACTGAAGCTTTCTTT
CARSLSRGNLWGTEAFF
>TRBJ1-5|TRBV7-9|few|.
TGTGCCAGCGTGCGTGGGGGCGAGGATCAGCCCCAGCATTTT
CASVRGGEDQPQHF
>TRBJ1-1|TRBV5-1|.|TRBD1
TGCGCCAGCAGCTTGGATACAGGGGGATACACTGAAGCTTTCTTT
CASSLDTGGYTEAFF
>TRBJ2-2|TRBV10-3|.|TRBD2
TGTGCCATCAGTGGAGTGAGACCGGGACTAGCGGGAGGGGACACCGGGGAGCTGTTTTTT
CAISGVRPGLAGGDTGELFF
>TRBJ2-3|TRBV25-1|.|.
TGTGCCAGCAGTTTCGGACCGCCGAGGACAGATACGCAGTATTTT
CASSFGPPRTDTQYF
>TRBJ2-2|TRBV7-2|few|TRBD1
TGTGCCAGCAGCTTAGGACAGGGGGCGCTTAACACCGGGGAGCTGTTTTTT
CASSLGQGALNTGELFF
>TRBJ2-1|TRBV6-2/TRBV6-3|.|TRBD2
TGTGCCAGCACCAGACTAGCGGGAACCTACAATGAGCAGTTCTTC
CASTRLAGTYNEQFF
>TRBJ1-6|TRBV7-2|.|.
TGTGCCAGCAGCTTAGCGGGACAAAATAATTCACCCCTCCACTTT
CASSLAGQNNSPLHF
>TRBJ2-3|TRBV7-2|.|.
TGTGCCAGCAGCTTAGGCCCCGGCGGGGCTTACACAGATACGCAGTATTTT
CASSLGPGGAYTDTQYF
>TRBJ1-2|TRBV7-2|many|.
TGTGCCAGCAGCTTAGCCCTGACAGGTCGCGGCTACACCTTC
CASSLALTGRGYTF
>TRBJ2-1|TRBV29-1|.|TRBD2
TGCAGCGCTGAGGGGACTAGCGGTAAAAGTAGCTCCTACAATGAGCAGTTCTTC
CSAEGTSGKSSSYNEQFF
>TRBJ2-3|TRBV11-2|.|TRBD2
TGTGCCAGCAGTCGGAAGCGGGACCCCACAGATACGCAGTATTTT
CASSRKRDPTDTQYF
>TRBJ2-5|TRBV20-1|.|TRBD2
TGCAGTGCTAGTAGAGCGGGAGGGAACCAAGAGACCCAGTACTTC
CSASRAGGNQETQYF
>TRBJ1-1|TRBV27|few|.
TGTGCCAGCACCCCCCATGAGGGGAGGAGGGACACTGAAGCTTTCTTT
CASTPHEGRRDTEAFF